This T cell receptor beta chain appears in the sequencing data of a study of blood T cell repertoires in COVID-19. Cohort 3 donors counted as recovered after two negative PCRs, clearance, or resolved symptoms. This table comes from immunoSEQ multiplex PCR, and its TCRdb copy is limited to in-frame clones, with some not included. Among more than 300,000 clones listed, roughly four fifths were seen once. CDR1 and CDR2 from the germline V gene are GTSNPN and SVGIG (reference sequence). The CDR3 consists of 15 residues. The V gene lost 5 bases and the J gene lost 5 bases, with 16 bases spanning the gap. The rearrangement uses TRBV30 and TRBJ1-6; D perhaps matches TRBD1 (6 bases). The sequenced sample was PBMCs or T cells enriched from blood (not recorded which). This clonotype was obtained from a woman between 45 and 60 years old who had recovered from COVID-19. The CDR3 reads CAWARIDRNNSPLHF. As DNA, the CDR3 is TGTGCCTGGGCCCGAATAGACAGGAATAATTCACCCCTCCACTTT.